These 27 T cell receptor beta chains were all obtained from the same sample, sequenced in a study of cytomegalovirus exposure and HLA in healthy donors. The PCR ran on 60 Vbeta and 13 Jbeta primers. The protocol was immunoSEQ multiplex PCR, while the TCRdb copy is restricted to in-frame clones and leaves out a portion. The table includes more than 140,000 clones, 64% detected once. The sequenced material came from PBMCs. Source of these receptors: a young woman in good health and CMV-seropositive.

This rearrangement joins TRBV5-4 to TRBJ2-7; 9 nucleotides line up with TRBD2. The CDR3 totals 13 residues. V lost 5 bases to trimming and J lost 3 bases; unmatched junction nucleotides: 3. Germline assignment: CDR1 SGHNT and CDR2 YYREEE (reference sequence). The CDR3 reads CASRPSGDYEQYF. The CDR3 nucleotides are TGTGCCAGCAGACCTAGCGGGGACTACGAGCAGTACTTC.

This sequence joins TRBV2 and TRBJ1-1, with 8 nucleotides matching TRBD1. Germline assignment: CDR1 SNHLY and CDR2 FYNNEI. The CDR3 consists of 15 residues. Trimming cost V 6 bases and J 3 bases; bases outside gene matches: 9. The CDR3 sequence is CASREKGQEYTEAFF. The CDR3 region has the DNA TGTGCCAGCAGGGAGAAGGGACAGGAGTACACTGAAGCTTTCTTT.

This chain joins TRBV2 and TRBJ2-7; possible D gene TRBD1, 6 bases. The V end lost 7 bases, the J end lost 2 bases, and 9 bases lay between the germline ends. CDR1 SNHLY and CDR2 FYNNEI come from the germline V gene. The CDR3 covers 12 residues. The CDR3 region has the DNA TGTGCCAGCAATTGGGACACCTACGAGCAGTACTTC. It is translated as CASNWDTYEQYF.

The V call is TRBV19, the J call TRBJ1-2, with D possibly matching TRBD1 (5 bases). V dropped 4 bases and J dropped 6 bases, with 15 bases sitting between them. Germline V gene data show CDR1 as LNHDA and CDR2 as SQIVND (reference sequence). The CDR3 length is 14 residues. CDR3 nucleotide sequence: TGTGCCAGTAGTAGCGGGGGTATTGGCCATGGCTACACCTTC. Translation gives CASSSGGIGHGYTF.

CDR3 nucleotide sequence: TGTGCCAGCCCTGGTGGGACAGGGGGCTTGGGAGACACCATATATTTT. It codes for CASPGGTGGLGDTIYF. This chain joins TRBV2 and TRBJ1-3; TRBD1 aligns across 12 bases. CDR3 length: 16 amino acids. The J segment lost 8 bases and the V segment lost 8 bases, leaving 13 bases of the junction unmatched. Germline V CDR1 and CDR2: SNHLY, FYNNEI.

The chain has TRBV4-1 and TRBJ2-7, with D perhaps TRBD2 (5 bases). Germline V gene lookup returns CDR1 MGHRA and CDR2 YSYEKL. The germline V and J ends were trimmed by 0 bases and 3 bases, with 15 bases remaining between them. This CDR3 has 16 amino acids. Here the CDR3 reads CASSQDPSGPFYEQYF. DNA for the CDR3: TGCGCCAGCAGCCAAGATCCCAGCGGCCCATTCTACGAGCAGTACTTC.

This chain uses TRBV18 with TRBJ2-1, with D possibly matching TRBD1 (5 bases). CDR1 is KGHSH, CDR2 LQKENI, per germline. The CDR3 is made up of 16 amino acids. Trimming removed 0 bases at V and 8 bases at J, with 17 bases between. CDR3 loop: CASSPPGQPRYDEQFF. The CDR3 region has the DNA TGTGCCAGCTCACCACCGGGGCAACCCCGTTACGATGAGCAGTTCTTC. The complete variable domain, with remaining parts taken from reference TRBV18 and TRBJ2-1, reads NAGVMQNPRHLVRRRGQEARLRCSPMKGHSHVYWYRQLPEEGLKFMVYLQKENIIDESGMPKERFSAEFPKEGPSILRIQQVVRGDSAAYFCASSPPGQPRYDEQFFGPGTRLTVL.

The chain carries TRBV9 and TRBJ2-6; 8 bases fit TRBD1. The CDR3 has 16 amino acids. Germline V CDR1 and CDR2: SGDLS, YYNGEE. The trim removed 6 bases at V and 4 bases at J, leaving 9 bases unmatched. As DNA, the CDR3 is TGTGCCAGCACCCAGGGGGCGCTTACCGGGGCCAACGTCCTGACTTTC. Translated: CASTQGALTGANVLTF. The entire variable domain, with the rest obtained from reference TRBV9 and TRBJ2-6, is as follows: DSGVTQTPKHLITATGQRVTLRCSPRSGDLSVYWYQQSLDQGLQFLIQYYNGEERAKGNILERFSAQQFPDLHSELNLSSLELGDSALYFCASTQGALTGANVLTFGAGSRLTVL.

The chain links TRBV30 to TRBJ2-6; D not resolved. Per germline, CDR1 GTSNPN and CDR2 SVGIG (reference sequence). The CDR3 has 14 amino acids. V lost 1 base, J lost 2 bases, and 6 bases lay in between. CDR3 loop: CAWSAGPGANVLTF. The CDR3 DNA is TGTGCCTGGAGTGCAGGTCCTGGGGCCAACGTCCTGACTTTC.

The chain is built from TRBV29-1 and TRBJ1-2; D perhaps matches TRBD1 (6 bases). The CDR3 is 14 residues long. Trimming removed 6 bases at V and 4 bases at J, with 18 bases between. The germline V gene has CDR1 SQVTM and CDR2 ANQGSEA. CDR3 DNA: TGCAGCGTGGCCGGGACGGGGGGCGGCTATGGCTACACCTTC. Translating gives CSVAGTGGGYGYTF.

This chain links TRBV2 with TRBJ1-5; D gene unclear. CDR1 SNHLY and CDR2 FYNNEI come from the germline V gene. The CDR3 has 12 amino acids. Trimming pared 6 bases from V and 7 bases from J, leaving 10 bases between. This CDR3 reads CASSLRGQPQHF. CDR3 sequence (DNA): TGTGCCAGCAGCCTACGGGGACAGCCCCAGCATTTT.

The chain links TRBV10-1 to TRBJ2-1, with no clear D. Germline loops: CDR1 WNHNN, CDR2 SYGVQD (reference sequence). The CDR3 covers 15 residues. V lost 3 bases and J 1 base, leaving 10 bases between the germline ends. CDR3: CASSDVSRSYNEQFF. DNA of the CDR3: TGCGCCAGCAGTGATGTTAGTAGATCCTACAATGAGCAGTTCTTC.

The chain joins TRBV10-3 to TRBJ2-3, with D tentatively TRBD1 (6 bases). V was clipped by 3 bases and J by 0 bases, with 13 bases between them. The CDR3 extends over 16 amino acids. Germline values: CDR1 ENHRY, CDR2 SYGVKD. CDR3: CAISEGTQASTDTQYF. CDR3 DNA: TGTGCCATCAGTGAAGGGACACAAGCTAGCACAGATACGCAGTATTTT.

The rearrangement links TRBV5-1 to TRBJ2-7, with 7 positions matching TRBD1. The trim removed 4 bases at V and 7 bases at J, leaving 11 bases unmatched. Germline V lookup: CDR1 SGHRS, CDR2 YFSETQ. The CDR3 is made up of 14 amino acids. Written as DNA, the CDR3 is TGCGCCAGCAGCACAAGACAGGGATTGCTTGAGCAGTACTTC. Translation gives CASSTRQGLLEQYF.

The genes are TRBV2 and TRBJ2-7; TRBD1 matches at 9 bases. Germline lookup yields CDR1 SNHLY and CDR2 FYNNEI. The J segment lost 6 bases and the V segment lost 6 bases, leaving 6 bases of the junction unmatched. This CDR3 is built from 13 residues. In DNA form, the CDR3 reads TGTGCCAGCAGATTCGGACAGGGGCGCGAGCAGTACTTC. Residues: CASRFGQGREQYF.

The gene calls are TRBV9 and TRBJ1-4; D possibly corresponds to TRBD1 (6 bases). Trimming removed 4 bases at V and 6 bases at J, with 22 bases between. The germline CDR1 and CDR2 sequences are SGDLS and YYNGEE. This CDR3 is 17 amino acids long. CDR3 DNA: TGTGCCAGCAGCCGCGCGGCCCGGGGGGCAAACGATGAAAAACTGTTTTTT. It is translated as CASSRAARGANDEKLFF.

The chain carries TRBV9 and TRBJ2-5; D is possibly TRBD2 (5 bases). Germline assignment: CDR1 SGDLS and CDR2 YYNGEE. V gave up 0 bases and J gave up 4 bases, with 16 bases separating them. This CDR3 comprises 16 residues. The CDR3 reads CASSVGSSKVGETQYF. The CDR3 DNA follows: TGTGCCAGCAGCGTAGGGTCTAGCAAAGTGGGAGAGACCCAGTACTTC.

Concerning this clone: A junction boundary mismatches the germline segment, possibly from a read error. The CDR3 is CASSPTGAGVEQFF. The CDR3 region has the DNA TGTGCTAGCAGCCCAACAGGGGCCGGGGTTGAGCAGTTCTTC. This sequence joins TRBV7-7 and TRBJ2-1, with 7 nucleotides matching TRBD1. The CDR3 contains 14 residues. The germline gives CDR1 SSHAT, CDR2 FNYEAQ (reference sequence).

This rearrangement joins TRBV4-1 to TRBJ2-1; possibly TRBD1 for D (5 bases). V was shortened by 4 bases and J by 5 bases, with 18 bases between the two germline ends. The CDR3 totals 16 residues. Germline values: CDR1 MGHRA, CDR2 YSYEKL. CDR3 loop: CASSPSRTHTNNEQFF. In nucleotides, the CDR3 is TGCGCCAGCAGCCCCTCCCGGACACATACGAACAATGAGCAGTTCTTC.

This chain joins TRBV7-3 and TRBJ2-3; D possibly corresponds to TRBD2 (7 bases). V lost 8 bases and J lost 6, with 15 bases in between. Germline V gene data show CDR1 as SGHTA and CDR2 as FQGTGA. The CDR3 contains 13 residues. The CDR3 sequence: CASGSGGADTQYF. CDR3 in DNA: TGTGCCAGCGGGTCGGGGGGCGCGGATACGCAGTATTTT.

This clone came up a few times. The CDR3 spells CASSPPGTVIANYGYTF. CDR3 in DNA: TGTGCCAGCTCACCACCCGGGACAGTCATAGCTAACTATGGCTACACCTTC. This chain links TRBV18 with TRBJ1-2, with 7 bases fitting TRBD1. J gave up 0 bases and V 0 bases, and 7 bases lay outside the gene matches. The CDR3 has 17 residues. CDR1 is KGHSH and CDR2 is LQKENI in the germline V gene.

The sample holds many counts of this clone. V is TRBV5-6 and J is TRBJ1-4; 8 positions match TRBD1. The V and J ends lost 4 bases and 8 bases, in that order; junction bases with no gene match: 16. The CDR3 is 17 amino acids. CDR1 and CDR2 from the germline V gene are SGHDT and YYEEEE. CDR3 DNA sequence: TGTGCCAGCAGCCCCTGGGGGGGCGGGACAGGAGGGGAAAAACTGTTTTTT. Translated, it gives CASSPWGGGTGGEKLFF.

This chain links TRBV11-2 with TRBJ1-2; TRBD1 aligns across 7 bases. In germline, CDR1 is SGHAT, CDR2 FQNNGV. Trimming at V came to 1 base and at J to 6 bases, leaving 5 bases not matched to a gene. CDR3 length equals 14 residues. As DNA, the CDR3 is TGTGCCAGCAGCTTAGTACAGGGGTGGGATGGCTACACCTTC. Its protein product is CASSLVQGWDGYTF.

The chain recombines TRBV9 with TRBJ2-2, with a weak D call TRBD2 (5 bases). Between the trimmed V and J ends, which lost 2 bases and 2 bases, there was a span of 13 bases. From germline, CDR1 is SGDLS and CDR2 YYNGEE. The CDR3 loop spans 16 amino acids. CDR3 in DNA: TGTGCCAGCAGCGTTGGTCGGACTTATAACACCGGGGAGCTGTTTTTT. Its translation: CASSVGRTYNTGELFF. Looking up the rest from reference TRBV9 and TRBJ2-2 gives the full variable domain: DSGVTQTPKHLITATGQRVTLRCSPRSGDLSVYWYQQSLDQGLQFLIQYYNGEERAKGNILERFSAQQFPDLHSELNLSSLELGDSALYFCASSVGRTYNTGELFFGEGSRLTVL.

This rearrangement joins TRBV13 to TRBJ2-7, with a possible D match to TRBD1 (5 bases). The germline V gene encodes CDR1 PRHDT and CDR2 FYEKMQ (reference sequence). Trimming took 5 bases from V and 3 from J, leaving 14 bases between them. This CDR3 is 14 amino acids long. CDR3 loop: CASSVGLEDYEQYF. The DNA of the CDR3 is TGTGCCAGCAGCGTGGGGCTAGAAGACTACGAGCAGTACTTC.

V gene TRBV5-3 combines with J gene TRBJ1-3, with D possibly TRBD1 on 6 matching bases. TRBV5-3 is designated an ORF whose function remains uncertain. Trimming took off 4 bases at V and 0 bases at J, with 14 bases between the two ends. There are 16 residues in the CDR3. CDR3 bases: TGTGCCAGAAGCCCTCAACAGGGAAGCTCTGGAAACACCATATATTTT. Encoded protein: CARSPQQGSSGNTIYF.

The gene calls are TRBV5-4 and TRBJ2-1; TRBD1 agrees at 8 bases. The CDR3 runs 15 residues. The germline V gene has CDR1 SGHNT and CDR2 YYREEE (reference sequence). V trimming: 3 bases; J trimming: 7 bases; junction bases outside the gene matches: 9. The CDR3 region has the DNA TGTGCCAGCAGCTCATGGACAGGGTTAGGAAATGAGCAGTTCTTC. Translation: CASSSWTGLGNEQFF.